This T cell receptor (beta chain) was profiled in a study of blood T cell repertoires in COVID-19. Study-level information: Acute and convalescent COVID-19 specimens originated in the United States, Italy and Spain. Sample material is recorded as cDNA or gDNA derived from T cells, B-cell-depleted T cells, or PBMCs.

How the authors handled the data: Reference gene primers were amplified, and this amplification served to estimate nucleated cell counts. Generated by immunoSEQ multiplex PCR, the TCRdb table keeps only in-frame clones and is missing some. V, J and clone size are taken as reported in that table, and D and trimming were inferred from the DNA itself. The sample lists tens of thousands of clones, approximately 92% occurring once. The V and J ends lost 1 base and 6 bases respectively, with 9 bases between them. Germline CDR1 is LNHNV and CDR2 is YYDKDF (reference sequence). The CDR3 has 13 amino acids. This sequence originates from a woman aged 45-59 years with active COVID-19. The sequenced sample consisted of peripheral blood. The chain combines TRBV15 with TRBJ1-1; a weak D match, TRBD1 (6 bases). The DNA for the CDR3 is TGTGCCACCAGCAGAGTAGGGGGTGCTGAAGCTTTCTTT. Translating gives CATSRVGGAEAFF.